This passage covers 15 T cell receptor beta chains from one sample sequenced in a study of cytotoxic CD8 clonotypes in ibrutinib-treated CLL. Data came from immunoSEQ multiplex PCR; TCRdb stores just in-frame clones and leaves some out. Of about 120,000 clones in the sample, approximately 85% were seen once. This sample comprised PBMCs, obtained after 24 months of ibrutinib treatment. Receptors were obtained from a human donor with chronic lymphocytic leukemia.

The chain carries TRBV5-4 and TRBJ1-4; 8 bases agree with TRBD1. Germline V gene data show CDR1 as SGHNT and CDR2 as YYREEE (reference sequence). The CDR3 covers 15 residues. V was clipped by 3 bases and J by 5 bases; unmatched bases: 6. The CDR3 sequence is CASSSGGQGNEKLFF. Here the CDR3 DNA reads TGTGCCAGCAGCTCGGGTGGACAGGGAAATGAAAAACTGTTTTTT. The full variable domain, in which reference TRBV5-4 and TRBJ1-4 provide the parts outside the CDR3, is ETGVTQSPTHLIKTRGQQVTLRCSSQSGHNTVSWYQQALGQGPQFIFQYYREEENGRGNFPPRFSGLQFPNYSSELNVNALELDDSALYLCASSSGGQGNEKLFFGSGTQLSVL.

The chain uses TRBV7-2 and TRBJ2-3; 12 bases line up with TRBD2. Germline V gene data show CDR1 as SGHTA and CDR2 as FQGNSA. V lost 1 base, J lost 5 bases, and 7 bases stayed unmatched. There are 17 residues in the CDR3. This CDR3 reads CASSLVLAGGQRDTQYF. CDR3 nucleotides: TGTGCCAGCAGCTTAGTTCTAGCGGGGGGGCAGAGAGATACGCAGTATTTT.

The chain has TRBV9 and TRBJ2-1; D remains unclear. Trimming left V 5 bases short and J 8 bases short, with 14 bases between. This CDR3 spans 13 amino acids. Per germline, CDR1 SGDLS and CDR2 YYNGEE. The CDR3 DNA is TGTGCCAGCAGTTCTAAAGAGTTCGATGAGCAGTTCTTC. Translating it yields CASSSKEFDEQFF.

V is TRBV7-9 and J is TRBJ1-1, with a weak D call TRBD1 (6 bases). There are 13 residues in the CDR3. V was shortened by 8 bases and J by 6 bases, with 16 bases between the two germline ends. From germline, CDR1 is SEHNR and CDR2 FQNEAQ (reference sequence). In DNA, the CDR3 is TGTGCCAGCCAGACGGGGGCCCAGGCTGAAGCTTTCTTT. This gives the protein CASQTGAQAEAFF.

This rearrangement joins TRBV18 to TRBJ1-5, with TRBD1 identical over 7 bases. CDR3 length: 14 residues. With V trimmed by 5 bases and J by 8 bases, 9 bases remained unmatched. The germline V gene encodes CDR1 KGHSH and CDR2 LQKENI. CDR3: CASSYDRAVEPQHF. CDR3 nucleotide sequence: TGTGCCAGCTCATATGACAGGGCGGTAGAGCCCCAGCATTTT.

The chain joins TRBV5-1 to TRBJ2-1, with D uncertain. Trimming took off 4 bases at V and 0 bases at J, with 11 bases between the two ends. The germline gives CDR1 SGHRS, CDR2 YFSETQ. The length of the CDR3 is 15 residues. Here the CDR3 DNA reads TGCGCCAGCAGCCCCCTAACGAGCTCCTACAATGAGCAGTTCTTC. Its translation: CASSPLTSSYNEQFF.

This clone was counted a single time. For the CDR3, the DNA is TGTGCCAGCAGTCCGACAGTTCTCACAGATACGCAGTATTTT. Encoded protein: CASSPTVLTDTQYF. The V gene is TRBV27, the J gene TRBJ2-3, with D possibly being TRBD1 (5 bases). CDR3 length: 14 amino acids. Trimming shortened V by 5 bases and J by 2 bases, and 11 bases separated the two germline ends. Germline V gene data show CDR1 as MNHEY and CDR2 as SMNVEV (reference sequence).

V usage is TRBV5-1 and J usage is TRBJ1-1, with TRBD1 matching 10 bases. The germline V gene encodes CDR1 SGHRS and CDR2 YFSETQ. Trimming took 3 bases from V and 4 from J; bases not matched to a gene: 9. CDR3 length: 16 residues. DNA of the CDR3: TGCGCCAGCAGCTCGACGACAGGGGGCACGAGCACTGAAGCTTTCTTT. Amino acid sequence: CASSSTTGGTSTEAFF.

The rearrangement joins TRBV28 to TRBJ2-3; D is ambiguous. V was pared by 8 bases and J by 6 bases, with 18 bases between. Germline CDR1 MDHEN, CDR2 SYDVKM. This CDR3 has 14 residues. The CDR3 protein is CASGVPVLGDTQYF. CDR3 in DNA: TGTGCCAGCGGAGTCCCGGTTTTGGGCGATACGCAGTATTTT.

The chain is built from TRBV9 and TRBJ2-7; TRBD1 might be the D (5 bases). The CDR3 extends over 12 amino acids. Trimming removed 3 bases from V and 3 bases from J, with 7 bases in between. Germline assignment: CDR1 SGDLS and CDR2 YYNGEE. This chain's CDR3 is CASSGQGYEQYF. CDR3 DNA: TGTGCCAGCAGCGGCCAGGGCTACGAGCAGTACTTC. The full variable domain, its missing parts supplied by reference TRBV9 and TRBJ2-7, is DSGVTQTPKHLITATGQRVTLRCSPRSGDLSVYWYQQSLDQGLQFLIQYYNGEERAKGNILERFSAQQFPDLHSELNLSSLELGDSALYFCASSGQGYEQYFGPGTRLTVT.

The chain has TRBV11-3 and TRBJ2-3, with D uncertain. V was shortened by 3 bases and J by 6 bases, with 7 bases between the two germline ends. The CDR3 is made up of 12 amino acids. Germline CDR1 reads SGHNT; CDR2 reads YENEEA. CDR3 nucleotide sequence: TGTGCCAGCAGCTTCGAAAGGGATACGCAGTATTTT. Translating gives CASSFERDTQYF.

This chain uses TRBV11-2 with TRBJ1-4, with D maybe TRBD1 (5 bases). CDR1 is SGHAT and CDR2 is FQNNGV in the germline V gene. V shed 5 bases and J shed 5 bases, with 9 bases lying between them. The CDR3 spans 13 residues. This CDR3 reads CASSRGLNEKLFF. The CDR3 bases are TGTGCCAGCAGCAGGGGTTTAAATGAAAAACTGTTTTTT.

The CDR3 here is CASSLDGGLNTEAFF. As DNA, the CDR3 is TGTGCCAGCAGCTTAGACGGGGGGCTGAACACTGAAGCTTTCTTT. The rearrangement links TRBV7-9 to TRBJ1-1; D is possibly TRBD1 (6 bases). The CDR3 spans 15 residues. Trimming pared 1 base from V and 0 bases from J, leaving 9 bases between. Germline V CDR1 and CDR2: SEHNR, FQNEAQ (reference sequence). Supplemented by reference TRBV7-9 and TRBJ1-1, the full variable domain reads DTGVSQNPRHKITKRGQNVTFRCDPISEHNRLYWYRQTLGQGPEFLTYFQNEAQLEKSRLLSDRFSAERPKGSFSTLEIQRTEQGDSAMYLCASSLDGGLNTEAFFGQGTRLTVV.

This clone was counted a few times. This chain connects TRBV10-3 to TRBJ2-5, with a tentative D call TRBD2 (6 bases). CDR1 is ENHRY and CDR2 is SYGVKD in the germline V gene. The CDR3 loop spans 13 amino acids. Trimming shortened V by 7 bases and J by 5 bases, and 14 bases separated the two germline ends. The CDR3: CAIKEGDRETQYF. The CDR3 region has the DNA TGTGCCATCAAGGAGGGTGATCGGGAGACCCAGTACTTC.

Written as DNA, the CDR3 is TGTGCCAGCTCACCTAATAAACCGGGACAGGGGGCCGGCTACACCTTC. This translates into CASSPNKPGQGAGYTF. This chain links TRBV18 with TRBJ1-2; TRBD1 matches at 12 bases. CDR1 and CDR2 (germline): KGHSH, LQKENI. Unmatched junction bases numbered 10, after V lost 3 bases and J lost 8 bases. The CDR3 sequence is 16 residues long.